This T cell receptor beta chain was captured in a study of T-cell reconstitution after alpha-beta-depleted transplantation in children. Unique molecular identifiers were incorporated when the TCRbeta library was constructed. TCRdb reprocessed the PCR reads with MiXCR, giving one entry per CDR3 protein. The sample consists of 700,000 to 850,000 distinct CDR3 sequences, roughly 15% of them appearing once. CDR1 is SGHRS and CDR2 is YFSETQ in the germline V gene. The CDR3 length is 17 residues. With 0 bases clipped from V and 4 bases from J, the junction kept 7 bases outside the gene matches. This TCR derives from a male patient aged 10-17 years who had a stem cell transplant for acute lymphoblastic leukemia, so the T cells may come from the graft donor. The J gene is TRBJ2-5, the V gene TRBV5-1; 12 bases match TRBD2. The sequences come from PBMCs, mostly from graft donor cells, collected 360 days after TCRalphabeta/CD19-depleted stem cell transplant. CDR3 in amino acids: CASSLVGGLAGSETQYF. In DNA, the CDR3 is TGCGCCAGCAGCTTGGTGGGCGGACTAGCGGGATCAGAGACCCAGTACTTC.